This T cell receptor beta chain originates from a study of blood T cell repertoires in COVID-19. In the study overall: Sites in the United States, Italy and Spain provided acute and convalescent COVID-19 samples. From T cells, B-cell-depleted T cells, or PBMCs came the material, which was cDNA or gDNA.

In the authors' methods: For nucleated cells, counts were estimated from reference gene primer amplification. Sequenced by immunoSEQ multiplex PCR; TCRdb stores in-frame clones only, minus some. V, J and clone size are those of that table, while D and trimming were read from the DNA. The sample has about 200,000 clones; just under 85% are singletons. Seattle's cohort entered during active infection and was followed longitudinally. The length of the CDR3 is 13 residues. Trimming cost V 5 bases and J 7 bases; bases outside gene matches: 4. CDR1 GTSNPN and CDR2 SVGIG come from the germline V gene (reference sequence).

V is TRBV30 and J is TRBJ1-6; 8 bases line up with TRBD1. The source of this sequence is a man aged 55 to 69 with COVID-19, enrolled during active disease. Material: peripheral blood. In DNA form, the CDR3 reads TGTGCCTGGGCTTACAGGGGGAATTCACCCCTCCACTTT. The encoded protein is CAWAYRGNSPLHF.